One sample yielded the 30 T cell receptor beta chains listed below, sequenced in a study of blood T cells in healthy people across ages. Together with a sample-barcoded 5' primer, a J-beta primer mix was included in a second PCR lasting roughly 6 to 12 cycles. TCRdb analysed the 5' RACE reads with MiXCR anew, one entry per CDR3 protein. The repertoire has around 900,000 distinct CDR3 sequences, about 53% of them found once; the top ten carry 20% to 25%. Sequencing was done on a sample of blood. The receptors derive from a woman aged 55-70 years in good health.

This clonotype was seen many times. CDR3 sequence: CASTYRAPTNEKLFF. DNA for the CDR3: TGTGCCAGCACCTACAGGGCCCCAACTAATGAAAAACTGTTTTTT. The V and J genes are TRBV7-2 and TRBJ1-4, with TRBD1 as a possible D gene (6 bases). Germline V CDR1 and CDR2: SGHTA, FQGNSA. The CDR3 spans 15 residues. V shed 7 bases and J shed 0 bases, with 12 bases lying between them.

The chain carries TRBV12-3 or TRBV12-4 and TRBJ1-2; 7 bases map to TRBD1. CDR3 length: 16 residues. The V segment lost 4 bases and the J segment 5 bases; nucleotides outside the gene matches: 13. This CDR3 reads CASSSTGEPGKYGYTF. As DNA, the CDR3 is TGTGCCAGCAGTTCAACAGGGGAACCCGGAAAATATGGCTACACCTTC.

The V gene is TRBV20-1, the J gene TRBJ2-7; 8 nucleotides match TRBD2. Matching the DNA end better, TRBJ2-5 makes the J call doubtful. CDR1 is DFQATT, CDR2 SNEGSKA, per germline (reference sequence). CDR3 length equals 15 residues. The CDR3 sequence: CSAPSGSGAKETQYF. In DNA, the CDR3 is TGCAGTGCTCCCTCGGGTAGCGGGGCAAAAGAGACCCAGTACTTC.

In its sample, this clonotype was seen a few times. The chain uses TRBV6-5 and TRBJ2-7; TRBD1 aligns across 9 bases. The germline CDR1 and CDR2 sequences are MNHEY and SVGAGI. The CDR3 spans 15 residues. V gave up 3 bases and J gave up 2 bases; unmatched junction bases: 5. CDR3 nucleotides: TGTGCCAGCAGTTATGGGACAGGGCGGGCCTACGAGCAGTACTTC. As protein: CASSYGTGRAYEQYF.

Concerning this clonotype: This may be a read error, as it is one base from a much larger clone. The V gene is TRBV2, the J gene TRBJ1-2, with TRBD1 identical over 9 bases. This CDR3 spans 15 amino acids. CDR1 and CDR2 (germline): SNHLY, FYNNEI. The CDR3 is CASSPTGTGLYDYTF. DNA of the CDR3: TGTGCCAGCAGTCCAACCGGGACAGGGCTCTATGACTACACCTTC.

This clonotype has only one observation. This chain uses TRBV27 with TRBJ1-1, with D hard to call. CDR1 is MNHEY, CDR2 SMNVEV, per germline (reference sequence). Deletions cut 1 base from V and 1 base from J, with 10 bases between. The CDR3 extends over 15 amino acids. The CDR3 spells CASSLFGSENTEAFF. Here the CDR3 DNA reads TGTGCCAGCAGTTTATTTGGGTCGGAGAACACTGAAGCTTTCTTT.

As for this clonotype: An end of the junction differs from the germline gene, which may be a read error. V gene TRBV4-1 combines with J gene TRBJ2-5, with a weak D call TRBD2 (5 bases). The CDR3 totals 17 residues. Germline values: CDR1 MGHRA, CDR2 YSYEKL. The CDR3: CASGQARGIQAKETQYF. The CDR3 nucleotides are TGCGCCAGCGGCCAAGCCCGAGGGATTCAGGCCAAAGAGACCCAGTACTTC.

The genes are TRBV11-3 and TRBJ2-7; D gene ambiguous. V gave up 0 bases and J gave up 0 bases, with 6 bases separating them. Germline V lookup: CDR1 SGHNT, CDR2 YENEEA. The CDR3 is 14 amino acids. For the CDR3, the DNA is TGTGCCAGCAGCTTAGATGGGGACTCCTACGAGCAGTACTTC. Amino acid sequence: CASSLDGDSYEQYF.

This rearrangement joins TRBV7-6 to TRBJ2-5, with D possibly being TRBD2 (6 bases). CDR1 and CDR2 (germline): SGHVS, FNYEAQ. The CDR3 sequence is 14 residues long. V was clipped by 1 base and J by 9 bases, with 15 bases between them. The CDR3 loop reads CASSLVSGSMAQYF. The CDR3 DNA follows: TGTGCCAGCAGCTTAGTTAGCGGTTCAATGGCCCAGTACTTC.

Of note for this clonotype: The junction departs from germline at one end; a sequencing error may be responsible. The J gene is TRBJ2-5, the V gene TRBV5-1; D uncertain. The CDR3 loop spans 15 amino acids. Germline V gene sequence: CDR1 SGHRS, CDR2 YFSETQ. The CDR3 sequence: CAGSLRLAAQETQYF. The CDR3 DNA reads TGCGCCGGCAGCCTCCGGTTAGCAGCTCAAGAGACCCAGTACTTC.

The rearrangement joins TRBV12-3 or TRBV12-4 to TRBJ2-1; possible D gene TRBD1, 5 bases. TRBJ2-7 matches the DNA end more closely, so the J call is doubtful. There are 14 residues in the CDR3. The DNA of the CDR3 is TGTGCCAGCAGAACAACGACAGCGTACAATGAGCAGTACTTC. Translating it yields CASRTTTAYNEQYF.

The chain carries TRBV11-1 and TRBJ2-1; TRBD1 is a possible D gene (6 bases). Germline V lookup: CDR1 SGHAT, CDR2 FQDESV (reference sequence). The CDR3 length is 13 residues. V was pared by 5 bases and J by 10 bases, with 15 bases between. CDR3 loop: CASSIEQGIEQFF. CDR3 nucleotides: TGTGCCAGCAGCATCGAACAGGGAATCGAGCAGTTCTTC. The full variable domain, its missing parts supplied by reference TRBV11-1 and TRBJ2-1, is EAEVAQSPRYKITEKSQAVAFWCDPISGHATLYWYRQILGQGPELLVQFQDESVVDDSQLPKDRFSAERLKGVDSTLKIQPAELGDSAMYLCASSIEQGIEQFFGPGTRLTVL.

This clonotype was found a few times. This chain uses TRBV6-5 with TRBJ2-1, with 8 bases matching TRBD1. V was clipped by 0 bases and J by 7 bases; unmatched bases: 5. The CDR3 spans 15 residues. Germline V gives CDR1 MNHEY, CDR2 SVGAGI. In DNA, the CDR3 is TGTGCCAGCAGTTACTCGCAGGGGGCGCGGAATGAGCAGTTCTTC. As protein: CASSYSQGARNEQFF.

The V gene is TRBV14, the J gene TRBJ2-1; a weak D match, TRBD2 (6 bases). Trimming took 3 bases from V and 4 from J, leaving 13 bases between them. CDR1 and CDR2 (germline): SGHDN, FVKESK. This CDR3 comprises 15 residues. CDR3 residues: CASSHYRTKYNEQFF. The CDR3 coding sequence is TGTGCCAGCAGCCACTATCGGACTAAATACAATGAGCAGTTCTTC.

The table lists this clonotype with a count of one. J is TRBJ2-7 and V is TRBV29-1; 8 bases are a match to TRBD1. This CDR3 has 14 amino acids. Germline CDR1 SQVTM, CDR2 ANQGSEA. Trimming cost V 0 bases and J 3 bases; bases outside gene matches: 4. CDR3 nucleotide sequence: TGCAGCGTTGAAGATACAGGGGGGAGCTACGAGCAGTACTTC. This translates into CSVEDTGGSYEQYF.

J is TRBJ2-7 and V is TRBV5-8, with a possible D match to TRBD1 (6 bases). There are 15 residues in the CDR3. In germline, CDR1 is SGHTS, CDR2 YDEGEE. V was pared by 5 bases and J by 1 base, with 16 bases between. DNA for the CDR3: TGTGCCAGCAGAAGACAACAGGGTGATTCCTACGAGCAGTACTTC. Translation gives CASRRQQGDSYEQYF.

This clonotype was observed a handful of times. The CDR3 nucleotides read TGTGCCAGCAGCTTAGATGATCTAGCGGGAAATGAGCAGTTCTTC. This sequence encodes CASSLDDLAGNEQFF. The chain joins TRBV11-2 to TRBJ2-1; 9 bases are shared with TRBD2. The V segment lost 0 bases and the J segment 7 bases; nucleotides outside the gene matches: 4. The CDR3 is 15 amino acids. Germline V CDR1 and CDR2: SGHAT, FQNNGV. The full variable domain, in which reference TRBV11-2 and TRBJ2-1 provide the parts outside the CDR3, is EAGVAQSPRYKIIEKRQSVAFWCNPISGHATLYWYQQILGQGPKLLIQFQNNGVVDDSQLPKDRFSAERLKGVDSTLKIQPAKLEDSAVYLCASSLDDLAGNEQFFGPGTRLTVL.

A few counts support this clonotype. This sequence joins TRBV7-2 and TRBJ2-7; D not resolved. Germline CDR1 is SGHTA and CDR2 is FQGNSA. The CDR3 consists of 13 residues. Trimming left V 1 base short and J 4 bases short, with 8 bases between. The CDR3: CASSLEREYEQYF. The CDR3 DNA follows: TGTGCCAGCAGCTTAGAGCGAGAGTACGAGCAGTACTTC.

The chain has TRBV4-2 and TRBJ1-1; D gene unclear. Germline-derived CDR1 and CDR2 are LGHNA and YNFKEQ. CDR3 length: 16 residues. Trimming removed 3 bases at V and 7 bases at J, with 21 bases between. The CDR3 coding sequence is TGTGCCAGCAGCCAGGAAGGCTGGGGTACTTTTAGTGAAGCTTTCTTT. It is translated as CASSQEGWGTFSEAFF.

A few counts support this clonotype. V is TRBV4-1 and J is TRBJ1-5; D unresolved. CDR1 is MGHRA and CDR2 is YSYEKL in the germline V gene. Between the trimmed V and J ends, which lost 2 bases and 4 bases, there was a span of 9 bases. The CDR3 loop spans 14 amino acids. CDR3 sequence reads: CASSQIDPNQPQHF. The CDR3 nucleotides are TGCGCCAGCAGCCAAATCGACCCTAATCAGCCCCAGCATTTT.

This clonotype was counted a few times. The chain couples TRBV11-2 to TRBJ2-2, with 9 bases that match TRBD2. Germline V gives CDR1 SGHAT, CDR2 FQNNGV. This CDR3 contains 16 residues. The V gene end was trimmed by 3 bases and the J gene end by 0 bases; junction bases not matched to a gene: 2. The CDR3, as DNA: TGTGCCAGCAGCTTGCTAGCGGGAACGAACACCGGGGAGCTGTTTTTT. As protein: CASSLLAGTNTGELFF. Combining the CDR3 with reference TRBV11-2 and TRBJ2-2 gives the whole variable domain EAGVAQSPRYKIIEKRQSVAFWCNPISGHATLYWYQQILGQGPKLLIQFQNNGVVDDSQLPKDRFSAERLKGVDSTLKIQPAKLEDSAVYLCASSLLAGTNTGELFFGEGSRLTVL.

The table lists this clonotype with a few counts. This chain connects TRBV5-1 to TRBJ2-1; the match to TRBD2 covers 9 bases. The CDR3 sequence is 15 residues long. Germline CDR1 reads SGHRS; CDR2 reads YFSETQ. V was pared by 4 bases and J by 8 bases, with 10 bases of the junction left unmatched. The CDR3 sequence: CASSQGLARVDEQFF. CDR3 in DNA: TGCGCCAGCAGCCAAGGACTAGCGCGGGTGGATGAGCAGTTCTTC.

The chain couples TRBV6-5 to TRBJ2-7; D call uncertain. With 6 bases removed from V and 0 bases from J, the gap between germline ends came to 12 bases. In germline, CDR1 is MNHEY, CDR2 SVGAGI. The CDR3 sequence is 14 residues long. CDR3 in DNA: TGTGCCAGCAGCCGACACTCGAGCTCCTACGAGCAGTACTTC. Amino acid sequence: CASSRHSSSYEQYF.

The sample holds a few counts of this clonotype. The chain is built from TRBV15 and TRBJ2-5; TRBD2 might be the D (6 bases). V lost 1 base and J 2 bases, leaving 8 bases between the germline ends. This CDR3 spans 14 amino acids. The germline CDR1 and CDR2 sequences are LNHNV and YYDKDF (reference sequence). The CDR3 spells CATSRAGLQETQYF. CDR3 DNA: TGTGCCACCAGCAGAGCGGGACTGCAAGAGACCCAGTACTTC.

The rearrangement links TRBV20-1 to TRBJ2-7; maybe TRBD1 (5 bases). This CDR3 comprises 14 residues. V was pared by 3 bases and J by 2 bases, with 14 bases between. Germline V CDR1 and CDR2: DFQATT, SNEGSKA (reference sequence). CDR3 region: CSARQGHGTYEQYF. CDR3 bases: TGCAGTGCTAGGCAGGGCCACGGAACCTACGAGCAGTACTTC.

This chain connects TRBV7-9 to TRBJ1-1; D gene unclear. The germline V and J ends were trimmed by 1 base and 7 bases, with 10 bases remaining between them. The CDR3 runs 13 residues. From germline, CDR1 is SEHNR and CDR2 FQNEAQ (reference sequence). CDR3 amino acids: CASSLVSIVEAFF. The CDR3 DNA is TGTGCCAGCAGCTTAGTATCTATAGTTGAAGCTTTCTTT.

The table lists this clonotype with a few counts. The CDR3 DNA is TGTGCCAGCAGCTTCGAGCGCAATCAGCCCCAGCATTTT. As protein: CASSFERNQPQHF. The V and J genes are TRBV7-9 and TRBJ1-5; unclear D gene. This CDR3 is built from 13 residues. Germline CDR1 SEHNR, CDR2 FQNEAQ (reference sequence). Trimming shortened V by 3 bases and J by 2 bases, and 5 bases separated the two germline ends. Supplemented by reference TRBV7-9 and TRBJ1-5, the full variable domain reads DTGVSQNPRHKITKRGQNVTFRCDPISEHNRLYWYRQTLGQGPEFLTYFQNEAQLEKSRLLSDRFSAERPKGSFSTLEIQRTEQGDSAMYLCASSFERNQPQHFGDGTRLSIL.

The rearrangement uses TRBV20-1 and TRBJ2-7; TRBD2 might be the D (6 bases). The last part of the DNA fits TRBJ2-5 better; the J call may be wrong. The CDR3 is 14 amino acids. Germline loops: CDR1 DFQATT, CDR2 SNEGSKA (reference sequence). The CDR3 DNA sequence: TGCAGTGCGATTCCCGGGAGCGGAGTGGAGACCCAGTACTTC. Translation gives CSAIPGSGVETQYF.

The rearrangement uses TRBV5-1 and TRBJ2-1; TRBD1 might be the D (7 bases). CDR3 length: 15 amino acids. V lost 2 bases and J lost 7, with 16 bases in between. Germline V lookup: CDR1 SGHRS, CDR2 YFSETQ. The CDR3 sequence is CASSFLDREANEQFF. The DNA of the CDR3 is TGCGCCAGCAGCTTTTTAGACAGGGAGGCAAATGAGCAGTTCTTC.

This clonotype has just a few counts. The CDR3 spells CASSPRTARIKYF. The DNA of the CDR3 is TGTGCCAGCAGCCCAAGGACCGCGCGGATTAAGTATTTT. V gene TRBV7-3 combines with J gene TRBJ2-3, with unresolved D. The CDR3 has 13 amino acids. Germline CDR1 SGHTA, CDR2 FQGTGA. V dropped 5 bases and J dropped 13 bases, with 19 bases sitting between them.